This T cell receptor (beta chain) was retrieved from a study of PD-1 blockade in classical Hodgkin lymphoma. This CDR3 has 16 residues. Per germline, CDR1 LGHNA and CDR2 YNFKEQ. V was trimmed by 0 bases and J by 4 bases, leaving 13 bases between them. This clone has a single count. The target antigen is unknown. Each patient relapsed following autologous stem cell transplantation, and prior brentuximab vedotin exposure differed. The repertoire was sequenced with immunoSEQ multiplex PCR; TCRdb's copy has only in-frame clones and lacks some. The data hold over 14,000 clones, with over 70% observed a single time. General observations from the study: The repertoire differences lack a defined cause, possibly disease activity or prior therapy. For complete responders, baseline diversity was comparable to that of newly diagnosed patients.

The rearrangement joins TRBV4-2 to TRBJ1-5; D perhaps matches TRBD1 (5 bases). The sample here was peripheral blood mononuclear cells (PBMCs), taken before the second cycle of nivolumab. This sequence was found in a human donor with classical Hodgkin lymphoma. The CDR3: CASSQDQGGLNQPQHF. The DNA for the CDR3 is TGTGCCAGCAGCCAAGATCAGGGAGGTCTTAATCAGCCCCAGCATTTT.